The 2 T cell receptor beta chains listed next were all sequenced from one sample in a study of siplizumab effects on memory and regulatory T cells. Measured with immunoSEQ multiplex PCR; TCRdb has only the in-frame clones, and not every one. The sample includes 98,000 or so clones, roughly 92% seen only once; the top ten take 0.62%. Sequenced: Tregs sorted from blood. The source of these receptors is a human donor in good health.

The chain employs TRBV2 and TRBJ2-7; 8 bases fit TRBD1. CDR3 length: 14 amino acids. Germline lookup yields CDR1 SNHLY and CDR2 FYNNEI. V was pared by 2 bases and J by 5 bases, with 5 bases of the junction left unmatched. This CDR3 reads CASSETGGRDEQYF. The CDR3 region has the DNA TGTGCCAGCAGTGAAACAGGGGGTCGAGACGAGCAGTACTTC.

The chain uses TRBV10-1 and TRBJ2-3; D is undetermined. The germline V and J ends were trimmed by 6 bases and 4 bases, with 11 bases remaining between them. The CDR3 runs 13 residues. Germline assignment: CDR1 WNHNN and CDR2 SYGVQD (reference sequence). CDR3 DNA sequence: TGCGCCAGCAGCCTGCAACGCGCAGATACGCAGTATTTT. This translates into CASSLQRADTQYF.